A selection of T cell receptor beta chains follows, all from one sample in a study of blood T cell repertoires in COVID-19. Assay: immunoSEQ multiplex PCR; the TCRdb copy retains only in-frame clones and omits some. The sample lists 200,000 to 250,000 clones; about four fifths were seen once. The material sequenced was PBMCs or T cells enriched from blood (not recorded which). The receptors were gathered from a woman between 50 and 59 years old who had been exposed to COVID-19. The CDR3 runs from the conserved cysteine through the conserved F or W. Each record gives: D gene, J gene, V gene, clone size, CDR3 DNA, CDR3 protein. A D gene is named only where the DNA matches it firmly. Clone size is shown for a subset of rows, as once, few, many or a class of expanded clone.

NA	TRBJ2-5	TRBV6-2/TRBV6-3	NA	TGTGCCAGCAGTTACATATCAGGGTCCCAGCAAGAGACCCAGTACTTC	CASSYISGSQQETQYF
TRBD1	TRBJ1-1	TRBV12-5	NA	TGTGCTAGTGGTCAATACGTAACAGGGGCGAACACTGAAGCTTTCTTT	CASGQYVTGANTEAFF
NA	TRBJ2-2	TRBV7-7	once	TGTGCCAGCAGCTTGGGGCACACCGGGGAGCTGTTTTTT	CASSLGHTGELFF
TRBD1	TRBJ2-3	TRBV5-5	NA	TGTGCCAGCTCGGGCAGGGGGACAGATACGCAGTATTTT	CASSGRGTDTQYF
NA	TRBJ2-2	TRBV5-1	NA	TGCGCCAGCAGCTCAAAGGCAGGAAACACCGGGGAGCTGTTTTTT	CASSSKAGNTGELFF
TRBD1	TRBJ1-1	TRBV10-3	NA	TGTGCCATCAGACCTCGGGACAGGGGGAACACTGAAGCTTTCTTT	CAIRPRDRGNTEAFF
TRBD2	TRBJ2-6	TRBV7-9	NA	TGTGCCAGCAGCTGGGAGGGCTCTGGGGCCAACGTCCTGACTTTC	CASSWEGSGANVLTF
NA	TRBJ1-1	TRBV7-6	NA	TGTGCCAGCAGCTTAGGACCGGGGTCCACTGAAGCTTTCTTT	CASSLGPGSTEAFF
TRBD1	TRBJ1-1	TRBV19	NA	TGTGCCAGTAGTATGGACAGGGGATGGGGCACTGAAGCTTTCTTT	CASSMDRGWGTEAFF
TRBD1	TRBJ2-2	TRBV5-5	few	TGTGCCAGCAGCCCGGGACAGGGGAACACCGGGGAGCTGTTTTTT	CASSPGQGNTGELFF